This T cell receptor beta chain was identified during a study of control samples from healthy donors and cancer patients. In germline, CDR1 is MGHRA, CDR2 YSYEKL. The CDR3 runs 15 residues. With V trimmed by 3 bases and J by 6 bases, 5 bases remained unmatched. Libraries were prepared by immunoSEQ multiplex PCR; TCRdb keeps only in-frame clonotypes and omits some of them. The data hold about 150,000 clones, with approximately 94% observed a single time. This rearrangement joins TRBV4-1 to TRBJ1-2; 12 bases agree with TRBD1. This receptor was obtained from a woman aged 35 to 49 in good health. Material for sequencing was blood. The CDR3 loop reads CASSHPGQGADGYTF. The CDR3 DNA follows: TGCGCCAGCAGCCACCCGGGACAGGGGGCGGATGGCTACACCTTC.